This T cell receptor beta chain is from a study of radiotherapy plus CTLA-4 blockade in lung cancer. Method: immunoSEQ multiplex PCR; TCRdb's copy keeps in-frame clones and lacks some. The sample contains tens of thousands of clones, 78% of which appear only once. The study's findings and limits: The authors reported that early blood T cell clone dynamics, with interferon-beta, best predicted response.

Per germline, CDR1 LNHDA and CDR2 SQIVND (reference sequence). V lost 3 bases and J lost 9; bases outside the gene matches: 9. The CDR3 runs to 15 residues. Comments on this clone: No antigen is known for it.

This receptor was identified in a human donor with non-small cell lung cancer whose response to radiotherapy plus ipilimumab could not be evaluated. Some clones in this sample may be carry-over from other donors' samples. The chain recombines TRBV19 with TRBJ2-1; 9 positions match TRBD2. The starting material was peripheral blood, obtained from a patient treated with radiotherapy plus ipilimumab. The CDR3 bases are TGTGCCAGTAGTATCATGGCGGGAGGGCCGGTTGAGCAGTTCTTC. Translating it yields CASSIMAGGPVEQFF.